A selection of T cell receptor beta chains follows, all from one sample in a study of T cell responses to AZD1222 COVID-19 vaccine. The assay was immunoSEQ multiplex PCR, and TCRdb's table has in-frame clones only and misses some. The sample contains roughly 99,000 clones, about 93% of which appear only once. The specimen comprised peripheral blood, sampled on day 0 of AZD1222 vaccination. The receptor set was obtained from an adult in good health. Both conserved end residues are part of each CDR3. A D gene is named only where the DNA matches it firmly. Only some rows state a clone size, as once, few, many or a class for expanded clones.

J gene,clone size,D gene,V gene,CDR3 length,CDR3 DNA,CDR3 protein
TRBJ2-2,-,TRBD2,TRBV4-3,16,TGCGCCAGCAGCCCCCGGACTAGCGGGGGGCCTGGGGAGCTGTTTTTT,CASSPRTSGGPGELFF
TRBJ1-1,-,-,TRBV10-3,14,TGTGCCATCAGTGAGTCTCGGGTGAACACTGAAGCTTTCTTT,CAISESRVNTEAFF
TRBJ1-6,-,-,TRBV5-1,14,TGCGCCAGCAGCTTCGGTCCTAATAATTCACCCCTCCACTTT,CASSFGPNNSPLHF
TRBJ1-2,-,-,TRBV6-5,14,TGTGCCAGCAGCCAGGACAGCCGAACGAAGGGCTACACCTTC,CASSQDSRTKGYTF
TRBJ1-2,-,-,TRBV6-2/TRBV6-3,14,TGTGCCAGCAGTGCTGAGTTGGAACTCTATGGCTACACCTTC,CASSAELELYGYTF
TRBJ1-1,-,-,TRBV3-1/TRBV3-2,17,TGTGCCAGCAGCCAAGATGGGCGTACTGAGATGAACACTGAAGCTTTCTTT,CASSQDGRTEMNTEAFF
TRBJ1-3,-,-,TRBV5-1,15,TGCGCCAGCAGCTTGGAAGGCCAGGGAGAAAACACCATATATTTT,CASSLEGQGENTIYF
TRBJ1-4,-,-,TRBV16,15,TGTGCCAGCAGCCAATCCATCGCGTCTAATGAAAAACTGTTTTTT,CASSQSIASNEKLFF
TRBJ2-6,once,TRBD2,TRBV5-6,18,TGTGCCAGCAGCTTGCGGCTAGCGGTAAGCTCTGGGGCCAACGTCCTGACTTTC,CASSLRLAVSSGANVLTF
TRBJ1-2,-,-,TRBV7-2,13,TGTGCCAGCAGCCCCGCCCGGGACCATGGCTACACCTTC,CASSPARDHGYTF
TRBJ1-6,-,TRBD1,TRBV3-1/TRBV3-2,21,TGTGCCAGCAGCCAAGAGTACGGGACAGGACGCCTTAGCTCCTATAATTCACCCCTCCACTTT,CASSQEYGTGRLSSYNSPLHF
TRBJ2-3,-,TRBD2,TRBV7-9,14,TGTGCCAGCAGCTTCGGCGGGGGAGGGGATACGCAGTATTTT,CASSFGGGGDTQYF
TRBJ2-5,few,TRBD1,TRBV30,13,TGTGCCTGGAGTCGACAGGGTGAAGAGACCCAGTACTTC,CAWSRQGEETQYF
TRBJ2-1,-,TRBD2,TRBV19,17,TGTGCCAGTAGTCACCCGCCGGGACTAGCGGCCTACAATGAGCAGTTCTTC,CASSHPPGLAAYNEQFF
TRBJ1-5,-,-,TRBV13,14,TGTGCCAGCAGCTTGCTAGGGCCGAATCAGCCCCAGCATTTT,CASSLLGPNQPQHF
TRBJ2-6,-,-,TRBV9,15,TGTGCCAGCAGCTCCACGGTGAGGGGGGCCAACGTCCTGACTTTC,CASSSTVRGANVLTF
TRBJ2-3,-,-,TRBV24-1,12,TGTGCCACCAGTGAAAACTCAGATACGCAGTATTTT,CATSENSDTQYF
TRBJ2-7,-,TRBD2,TRBV30,15,TGTGCCTGGAGTGTGGCTAGCGGGGGCTCCTACGAGCAGTACTTC,CAWSVASGGSYEQYF
TRBJ1-6,-,-,TRBV6-2/TRBV6-3,17,TGTGCCAGCAGTCTCTCAAGGGAGAGCTCCTATAATTCACCCCTCCACTTT,CASSLSRESSYNSPLHF
TRBJ1-6,-,TRBD1,TRBV3-1/TRBV3-2,16,TGTGCCAGCAGCCAGAACCCTGACAGGGGAGGTTCACCCCTCCACTTT,CASSQNPDRGGSPLHF
TRBJ2-7,-,-,TRBV7-2,13,TGTGCCAGCAGCTCCTCAAGCTCCTACGAGCAGTACTTC,CASSSSSSYEQYF
TRBJ1-1,-,-,TRBV27,16,TGTGCCAGCAGTTTTTATCAAAACAGGGTGGACACTGAAGCTTTCTTT,CASSFYQNRVDTEAFF
TRBJ2-1,-,-,TRBV7-9,15,TGTGCCAGCAGCTTAATTACAGGGATTTTCAATGAGCAGTTCTTC,CASSLITGIFNEQFF
TRBJ1-2,-,-,TRBV5-6,13,TGTGCCAGCAGCGTCCATCCCGAGGGGGGCTACACCTTC,CASSVHPEGGYTF
TRBJ2-1,once,TRBD2,TRBV5-6,15,TGTGCCAGCAGCATACTAGCGGGGGGGCGTGATGAGCAGTTCTTC,CASSILAGGRDEQFF
TRBJ1-5,-,TRBD1,TRBV5-5,14,TGTGCCAGCAGCTTCGGGACAGAGAATCAGCCCCAGCATTTT,CASSFGTENQPQHF
TRBJ1-2,-,-,TRBV6-2/TRBV6-3,14,TGTGCCAGCAGTTACACGGGGCAGGGGACTGGCTACACCTTC,CASSYTGQGTGYTF
TRBJ2-1,once,-,TRBV4-3,15,TGCGCCAGCAGCCAAGATCTTGGTTCGCTCGGAGAGCAGTTCTTC,CASSQDLGSLGEQFF
TRBJ1-1,-,TRBD1,TRBV5-1,15,TGCGCCAGCAGCGCGACAGGGTACATGAACACTGAAGCTTTCTTT,CASSATGYMNTEAFF
TRBJ1-1,-,-,TRBV12-3/TRBV12-4,13,TGTGCCAGCAGTTTATATGGGAACACTGAAGCTTTCTTT,CASSLYGNTEAFF
TRBJ1-5,-,-,TRBV29-1,12,TGCAGCGTTGGTGGGTACAATCAGCCCCAGCATTTT,CSVGGYNQPQHF
TRBJ1-5,-,-,TRBV7-2,13,TGTGCCAGCAGCTTACAGGGTAATCAGCCCCAGCATTTT,CASSLQGNQPQHF
TRBJ1-1,-,TRBD1,TRBV6-5,16,TGTGCCAGCAGTTACGGACAGGGGAGGGGGAACACTGAAGCTTTCTTT,CASSYGQGRGNTEAFF
TRBJ1-4,-,-,TRBV20-1,13,TGCAGTGCTAGTAAGACAGCTAATGAAAAACTGTTTTTT,CSASKTANEKLFF
TRBJ2-7,-,TRBD2,TRBV7-2,16,TGTGCCAGCAGCTTAGTGTCTGGGGGGGGCTCCTACGAGCAGTACTTC,CASSLVSGGGSYEQYF
TRBJ1-2,-,TRBD1,TRBV5-1,16,TGCGCCAGCAGCTTGGGGGGACAGGGAGGTAGTTTTGCCTACACCTTC,CASSLGGQGGSFAYTF
TRBJ2-3,-,-,TRBV5-1,13,TGCGCCAGCAGCTCACAGGGCACAGATACGCAGTATTTT,CASSSQGTDTQYF
TRBJ1-6,-,-,TRBV6-5,14,TGTGCCAGCAATCCACAGGGTAACAATTCACCCCTCCACTTT,CASNPQGNNSPLHF
TRBJ1-2,-,-,TRBV30,10,TGTGCCTGGAACGGGGACGGCTACACCTTC,CAWNGDGYTF
TRBJ2-5,-,TRBD1,TRBV5-8,16,TGTGCCAGCAGCTTGACAAGACAGGGGCTACTAGAGACCCAGTACTTC,CASSLTRQGLLETQYF
TRBJ2-7,-,TRBD1,TRBV11-2,15,TGTGCCAGCAGCGTCGGGACAGGTCTTGCCTACGAGCAGTACTTC,CASSVGTGLAYEQYF
TRBJ2-7,-,-,TRBV19,14,TGTGCCAGTAGTATACAGGTCGGTGCCTACGAGCAGTACTTC,CASSIQVGAYEQYF